The rows below give T cell receptor beta chains drawn from one sample of a study of vaccination and CD4 T cells after COVID-19. From the PCR reads, TCRdb called clonotypes with MiXCR, one entry per CDR3 protein. The sample yields about 30,000 distinct CDR3 sequences, approximately 49% seen once. The sequences come from CD4+ T cells from blood, collected about 7 months after SARS-CoV-2 vaccination. The receptors here all came from a human donor who had recovered from COVID-19. Both conserved end residues are part of each CDR3. The D gene is left open where the match is weak. Clone size is given for some rows only: seen once, a few or many times, or a class if the clone is expanded.

>TRBV7-2|.|once|TRBJ1-1
TGTGCCAGCAGCTTACAGGGGCTCAGCACTGAAGCTTTCTTT
CASSLQGLSTEAFF
>TRBV15|.|.|TRBJ2-3
TGTGCCACCGGTGAGACTCCCGGGGATGATACGCAGTATTTT
CATGETPGDDTQYF
>TRBV10-3|.|.|TRBJ1-5
TGTGCCATCAGTGGTCACGGAGGGGTCAATCAGCCCCAGCATTTT
CAISGHGGVNQPQHF
>TRBV7-2|.|.|TRBJ2-5
TGTGCCAGCAGCTTAGAGTTAGGAGAGACCCAGTACTTC
CASSLELGETQYF
>TRBV7-7|.|.|TRBJ2-7
TGTGCCAGCAGCATCGGACTAACCTACGAGCAGTACTTC
CASSIGLTYEQYF
>TRBV6-2/TRBV6-3|.|few|TRBJ2-3
TGTGCCACCTCGATCCAAAGGGATACGCAGTATTTT
CATSIQRDTQYF
>TRBV6-1|.|few|TRBJ1-1
TGTGCCAGCAGTAAAAAGGGGGGGAACACTGAAGCTTTCTTT
CASSKKGGNTEAFF
>TRBV5-4|TRBD2|.|TRBJ2-7
TGTGCCAGCAGCCAACTTAGCGGGAGCTCCTACGAGCAGTACTTC
CASSQLSGSSYEQYF
>TRBV15|.|few|TRBJ2-7
TGTGCCACCAGCAGCCGAACAGGGAGACGGTCCTACGAGCAGTACTTC
CATSSRTGRRSYEQYF
>TRBV20-1|TRBD1|.|TRBJ1-6
TGCAGTGCTACCCCGGGACAGGCGGCCCCTTATAATTCACCCCTCCACTTT
CSATPGQAAPYNSPLHF
>TRBV10-3|.|.|TRBJ2-1
TGTGCCATCAGTGAGCCGTGGAATGAGCAGTTCTTC
CAISEPWNEQFF
>TRBV27|TRBD1|.|TRBJ1-5
TGTGCCAGCAGTCCCGGGACAGGGTTACAGCCCCAGCATTTT
CASSPGTGLQPQHF
>TRBV6-1|.|few|TRBJ1-2
TGTGCCAGCAGAACCCAGTTGGAGACTAACTATGGCTACACCTTC
CASRTQLETNYGYTF
>TRBV6-1|.|.|TRBJ2-1
TGTGCCAGCAGTCCGCTGGAGGGGAGATCCTACAATGAGCAGTTCTTC
CASSPLEGRSYNEQFF
>TRBV21-1|.|.|TRBJ1-3
TGTGCCAGCAGCAGAGGTTGCAGGGTTTCTGGAAACACCATATATTTT
CASSRGCRVSGNTIYF
>TRBV10-3|TRBD1|.|TRBJ1-2
TGTGCCATCAGTGAGACAGGGGGCGGAGGCTACACCTTC
CAISETGGGGYTF
>TRBV24-1|.|.|TRBJ2-2
TGTGCCACCAGTTACAGTAGGGACACCGGGGAGCTGTTTTTT
CATSYSRDTGELFF
>TRBV6-5|.|few|TRBJ1-1
TGTGCCAGCAGTTACGGAGGGGGATTAGATGCTTTCTTT
CASSYGGGLDAFF
>TRBV28|.|.|TRBJ1-5
TGTGCCAGCAGTGCCCCAGACAGGCCAAATCAGCCCCAGCATTTT
CASSAPDRPNQPQHF
>TRBV28|.|.|TRBJ1-6
TGTGCCAGCAGTTTTGTGGGGGTTTTTGATTCACCCCTCCACTTT
CASSFVGVFDSPLHF
>TRBV7-5|.|.|TRBJ2-7
.
CISVPEATRQGGDEQYF
>TRBV27|TRBD2|few|TRBJ2-1
TGTGCCAGCAGGGGATGGGGAGGGGATGAGCAGTTCTTC
CASRGWGGDEQFF
>TRBV7-2|.|.|TRBJ2-3
TGTGCCAGCAGCTTAAAGCAACCTCCGGATACGCAGTATTTT
CASSLKQPPDTQYF
>TRBV20-1|.|.|TRBJ1-1
TGCAGTGCTTCTGATTTCCCCGGGACAACAAACACTGAAGCTTTCTTT
CSASDFPGTTNTEAFF
>TRBV7-9|.|.|TRBJ1-2
TGTGCCAGCAGCTTAGTAGGGGGAAGTCATGGCTACACCTTC
CASSLVGGSHGYTF
>TRBV20-1|TRBD2|.|TRBJ2-1
TGCAGTGCTAGAGAGCTAGCGGGAGACTACAATGAGCAGTTCTTC
CSARELAGDYNEQFF
>TRBV24-1|TRBD2|.|TRBJ2-7
TGTGCCACCGCCGAAGAGCGGGAGGGCCTCTACGAGCAGTACTTC
CATAEEREGLYEQYF
>TRBV15|.|few|TRBJ2-6
TGTGCCACCAGCAGAGTGTCTGCGTGGGGCTCTGGGGCCAACGTCCTGACTTTC
CATSRVSAWGSGANVLTF
>TRBV6-1|.|.|TRBJ1-5
TGTGCCAGCAGTAGCGGGGTTAATCAGCCCCAGCATTTT
CASSSGVNQPQHF
>TRBV4-1|.|.|TRBJ2-3
TGCGCCAGCAGCCACCCGTTGGATACGCAGTATTTT
CASSHPLDTQYF
>TRBV27|.|few|TRBJ1-6
TGTGCCAGCAGTTTAGGGCAGGGGTATAATTCACCCCTCCACTTT
CASSLGQGYNSPLHF